Presented here are 8 T cell receptor beta chains from one specimen sequenced in a study of naive and memory T cell subsets. An oligonucleotide containing a UMI was ligated to the 3' end of TCR cDNA. Four PCR rounds used nested alpha and beta constant region primers plus the SP2 primer. TCRdb re-derived calls from the 5' RACE reads in MiXCR, one entry per CDR3 protein. In the table there are 55,000 to 65,000 distinct CDR3 sequences, approximately 8% of which are singletons. The receptors shown here come from a female donor in good health.

As concerns this clonotype: Possible read error: a much larger clone is one base away. This chain joins TRBV28 and TRBJ1-1; the D gene is possibly TRBD1 (5 bases). CDR3 size: 17 residues. CDR1 is MDHEN and CDR2 is SYDVKM in the germline V gene. This CDR3 is CASSTYRGGGRDTEASF. The DNA for the CDR3 is TGTGCCAGCAGTACCTACCGGGGCGGGGGTCGAGACACTGAAGCTTCCTTT.

This clonotype came up a few times. The rearrangement links TRBV5-1 to TRBJ1-1; D ambiguous. The CDR3 spans 16 residues. Trimming took 0 bases from V and 0 from J, leaving 12 bases between them. Germline CDR1 and CDR2: SGHRS and YFSETQ. The CDR3 here is CASSLEQQSMNTEAFF. DNA of the CDR3: TGCGCCAGCAGCTTGGAACAGCAGAGTATGAACACTGAAGCTTTCTTT.

This clonotype was counted many times. The gene calls are TRBV12-3 or TRBV12-4 and TRBJ1-6; D not resolved. Trimming cost V 1 base and J 6 bases, with 7 bases left between them. The length of the CDR3 is 14 residues. The CDR3 DNA sequence: TGTGCCAGCAGTTTAGGAGAAATTAATTCACCCCTCCACTTT. Amino acids: CASSLGEINSPLHF.

This clonotype occurred many times. V usage is TRBV20-1 and J usage is TRBJ2-5; the match to TRBD2 covers 11 bases. With 0 bases clipped from V and 3 bases from J, the junction kept 9 bases outside the gene matches. The germline V gene has CDR1 DFQATT and CDR2 SNEGSKA (reference sequence). The CDR3 sequence is 17 residues long. CDR3 in DNA: TGCAGTGCTAGAGATAGGGCTAGCGGGGGGCGAAAAGAGACCCAGTACTTC. Translating gives CSARDRASGGRKETQYF.

The J gene is TRBJ2-5, the V gene TRBV7-6; 10 bases align to TRBD1. Germline CDR1 and CDR2: SGHVS and FNYEAQ. V shed 1 base, J shed 5 bases, and the junction held 7 bases outside the gene matches. The CDR3 runs 16 residues. The CDR3 bases are TGTGCCAGCAGCTTAGGGGACAGGGGTGATTTGGAGACCCAGTACTTC. Translating gives CASSLGDRGDLETQYF.

The chain joins TRBV5-6 to TRBJ2-5; D call uncertain. This CDR3 is 13 amino acids long. The germline V and J ends were trimmed by 1 base and 4 bases, with 8 bases remaining between them. Germline CDR1 is SGHDT and CDR2 is YYEEEE. The CDR3 DNA reads TGTGCCAGCAGCTTGATTCAGCGAGAGACCCAGTACTTC. Translating gives CASSLIQRETQYF.

The genes are TRBV27 and TRBJ1-5, with no clear D. V dropped 3 bases and J dropped 1 base, with 10 bases sitting between them. The CDR3 has 15 residues. Germline assignment: CDR1 MNHEY and CDR2 SMNVEV (reference sequence). The CDR3 loop reads CASSFYGESNQPQHF. DNA for the CDR3: TGTGCCAGCAGTTTTTATGGGGAGAGCAATCAGCCCCAGCATTTT.

This clonotype was counted a few times. The chain joins TRBV2 to TRBJ2-1; 10 bases match TRBD1. Germline V gene sequence: CDR1 SNHLY, CDR2 FYNNEI. J lost 6 bases, V lost 4 bases, and 6 bases had no gene match. The CDR3 length is 15 residues. The CDR3 spells CASSAGTGDGNEQFF. The DNA of the CDR3 is TGTGCCAGCAGTGCCGGGACAGGGGACGGCAATGAGCAGTTCTTC.